The 5 T cell receptor beta chains reported below all come from one sample, sequenced in a study of brain T cells in children with intractable seizures. The repertoire was sequenced with immunoSEQ multiplex PCR; TCRdb's copy has only in-frame clones and lacks some. This sample has about 80,000 clones, with under 95% found just once. The specimen comprised peripheral blood, sampled at surgery. The receptors shown here come from a girl aged 2 to 9 with Rasmussen encephalitis and intractable seizures.

The chain joins TRBV6-1 to TRBJ2-2; D tentatively reads TRBD1 or TRBD2 (5 bases each). CDR1 is MNHNS, CDR2 SASEGT, per germline. V was cut by 0 bases and J by 7 bases, with 15 bases left in between. The CDR3 sequence is 16 residues long. CDR3 nucleotide sequence: TGTGCCAGCAGTGAAGCGCTTGCAGGGAGAGGCGGGGAGCTGTTTTTT. As protein: CASSEALAGRGGELFF.

This chain links TRBV7-6 with TRBJ2-2, with D hard to call. The CDR3 has 13 residues. V dropped 4 bases and J dropped 8 bases, with 11 bases sitting between them. Germline V CDR1 and CDR2: SGHVS, FNYEAQ. The CDR3 sequence is CASSSLGKGELFF. DNA of the CDR3: TGTGCCAGCAGCTCTCTAGGGAAGGGGGAGCTGTTTTTT.

The rearrangement uses TRBV29-1 and TRBJ1-2; D is perhaps TRBD1 (5 bases). The CDR3 covers 12 residues. Per germline, CDR1 SQVTM and CDR2 ANQGSEA. V was pared by 6 bases and J by 4 bases, with 12 bases between. The CDR3 sequence: CSVGTIAYGYTF. The CDR3 DNA is TGCAGCGTGGGGACCATTGCCTATGGCTACACCTTC. The full variable domain, its missing parts supplied by reference TRBV29-1 and TRBJ1-2, is SAVISQKPSRDICQRGTSLTIQCQVDSQVTMMFWYRQQPGQSLTLIATANQGSEATYESGFVIDKFPISRPNLTFSTLTVSNMSPEDSSIYLCSVGTIAYGYTFGSGTRLTVV.

This chain joins TRBV19 and TRBJ2-5; D is unclear. V was trimmed by 4 bases and J by 5 bases, leaving 8 bases between them. Germline loops: CDR1 LNHDA, CDR2 SQIVND (reference sequence). CDR3 length: 12 residues. The CDR3 sequence: CASSNLRETQYF. CDR3 nucleotides: TGTGCCAGTAGTAATTTGCGGGAGACCCAGTACTTC.

The rearrangement uses TRBV6-6 and TRBJ1-5, with D maybe TRBD1 (5 bases). Germline CDR1 and CDR2: MNHNY and SVGAGI (reference sequence). Trimming took off 1 base at V and 8 bases at J, with 9 bases between the two ends. This CDR3 region has 13 residues. The CDR3 DNA reads as TGTGCCAGCAGTTACTACGAGACAGAGCCCCAGCATTTT. This translates into CASSYYETEPQHF.